The 3 T cell receptor beta chains presented below share a single source sample, sequenced in a study of cytomegalovirus exposure and HLA in healthy donors. A multiplex PCR was run with 60 Vbeta primers and 13 Jbeta primers. Measured with immunoSEQ multiplex PCR; TCRdb has only the in-frame clones, and not every one. The sample has 100,000 to 150,000 clones; about 73% are singletons. The specimen was PBMCs. The origin of the receptors is a woman in her forties in good health and CMV-seronegative.

This chain connects TRBV9 to TRBJ2-7; the match to TRBD2 covers 14 bases. Looked up from germline, CDR1 is SGDLS and CDR2 is YYNGEE. CDR3 length: 14 amino acids. V was clipped by 7 bases and J by 7 bases; unmatched bases: 7. The CDR3: CASGPGTSGREQYF. In nucleotides, the CDR3 is TGTGCCAGCGGGCCCGGGACTAGCGGGAGAGAGCAGTACTTC. Full variable domain (missing parts from reference TRBV9 and TRBJ2-7): DSGVTQTPKHLITATGQRVTLRCSPRSGDLSVYWYQQSLDQGLQFLIQYYNGEERAKGNILERFSAQQFPDLHSELNLSSLELGDSALYFCASGPGTSGREQYFGPGTRLTVT.

The gene calls are TRBV25-1 and TRBJ2-2; no reliable D call. The CDR3 runs 11 residues. Trimming left V 8 bases short and J 7 bases short, with 8 bases between. Germline values: CDR1 MGHDK, CDR2 SYGVNS. This CDR3 reads CASERLGELFF. CDR3 DNA sequence: TGTGCCAGCGAAAGACTCGGGGAGCTGTTTTTT.

On this clone: The junction departs from the called germline gene at one end, perhaps through a read error. The CDR3 DNA reads TGTTCCAGCAGCTTAGGGATGGGCGGGAGAGGCTCAGATACGCAGTATTTT. Its protein product is CSSSLGMGGRGSDTQYF. The rearrangement links TRBV7-9 to TRBJ2-3; 7 nucleotides agree with TRBD2. CDR1 and CDR2 from the germline V gene are SEHNR and FQNEAQ (reference sequence). This CDR3 has 17 amino acids. The entire variable domain, with the rest obtained from reference TRBV7-9 and TRBJ2-3, is as follows: DTGVSQNPRHKITKRGQNVTFRCDPISEHNRLYWYRQTLGQGPEFLTYFQNEAQLEKSRLLSDRFSAERPKGSFSTLEIQRTEQGDSAMYLCSSSLGMGGRGSDTQYFGPGTRLTVL.